Listed here are 27 T cell receptor beta chains from one sample, sequenced in a study of cytomegalovirus exposure and HLA in healthy donors. Researchers ran the PCR with 60 Vbeta and 13 Jbeta primers. The assay was immunoSEQ multiplex PCR, and TCRdb's table has in-frame clones only and misses some. The repertoire holds about 200,000 clones, with approximately 85% as singletons. The sample was PBMCs. These receptor sequences come from a woman between 45 and 65 years old in good health and CMV-seronegative.

This clone turned up a few times. This sequence joins TRBV27 and TRBJ2-7; 8 bases match TRBD1. Germline V gene data show CDR1 as MNHEY and CDR2 as SMNVEV (reference sequence). Trimming took 5 bases from V and 0 from J; bases not matched to a gene: 9. This CDR3 spans 16 amino acids. The CDR3 region is CASSRQWTGSSYEQYF. The CDR3 nucleotides are TGTGCCAGCAGTCGACAGTGGACAGGGAGCTCCTACGAGCAGTACTTC.

The chain has TRBV30 and TRBJ1-5, with D uncertain. V gave up 5 bases and J gave up 3 bases, with 14 bases separating them. The CDR3 has 14 residues. Germline lookup yields CDR1 GTSNPN and CDR2 SVGIG (reference sequence). The CDR3 nucleotides are TGTGCCTGGGGCCGGGATACCCTCAATCAGCCCCAGCATTTT. This gives the protein CAWGRDTLNQPQHF.

The rearrangement joins TRBV5-1 to TRBJ2-3, with 12 bases aligning to TRBD2. Germline loops: CDR1 SGHRS, CDR2 YFSETQ. CDR3 length equals 17 residues. V was pared by 0 bases and J by 4 bases, with 6 bases of the junction left unmatched. The CDR3 coding sequence is TGCGCCAGCAGCTTGGGTCTAGCGGGAGGGCTAGCAGATACGCAGTATTTT. Amino acid sequence: CASSLGLAGGLADTQYF.

The J gene is TRBJ2-1, the V gene TRBV6-4; 7 nucleotides match TRBD1. V shed 5 bases and J 4 bases; nucleotides not matched to a gene: 2. Germline V gene sequence: CDR1 MRHNA, CDR2 SNTAGT. This CDR3 is 13 amino acids long. The DNA of the CDR3 is TGTGCCAGCAGTCAACAGGGGTACAATGAGCAGTTCTTC. As protein: CASSQQGYNEQFF.

In this sample, this clone turned up a few times. The J gene is TRBJ1-2, the V gene TRBV28; 12 bases agree with TRBD1. Germline V gene data show CDR1 as MDHEN and CDR2 as SYDVKM. V trimming: 7 bases; J trimming: 4 bases; junction bases outside the gene matches: 13. The CDR3 covers 17 residues. CDR3 nucleotides: TGTGCCAGCATAACCGCCGGGACAGGGGGCATCGGCTATGGCTACACCTTC. It is translated as CASITAGTGGIGYGYTF.

V and J are TRBV28 and TRBJ1-5, with TRBD1 identical over 8 bases. The CDR3 length is 14 residues. After removal of 6 bases from V and 7 bases from J, the junction contained 8 bases not matched to a gene. Per germline, CDR1 MDHEN and CDR2 SYDVKM. CDR3 DNA: TGTGCCAGCAGCCCGACAGGGGCATGGCAGCCCCAGCATTTT. The encoded protein is CASSPTGAWQPQHF.

This clone appeared once. This chain uses TRBV28 with TRBJ1-4, with D maybe TRBD1 (6 bases). Trimming removed 1 base at V and 4 bases at J, with 13 bases between. CDR1 is MDHEN, CDR2 SYDVKM, per germline. The CDR3 is 16 amino acids. CDR3 bases: TGTGCCAGCAGTTTATCGCGTACAGGGCATAATGAAAAACTGTTTTTT. It is translated as CASSLSRTGHNEKLFF.

The chain uses TRBV28 and TRBJ2-3; weak D call: TRBD1 (5 bases). Trimming cost V 2 bases and J 10 bases, with 10 bases left between them. The germline V gene encodes CDR1 MDHEN and CDR2 SYDVKM. The CDR3 contains 12 residues. CDR3 DNA sequence: TGTGCCAGCAGTTTAGGGGTAGGGGCGCAGTATTTT. Translation gives CASSLGVGAQYF.

The gene calls are TRBV16 and TRBJ1-2; the D gene is possibly TRBD1 (5 bases). CDR1 is KGHSY, CDR2 FQNENV, per germline. The CDR3 sequence is 15 residues long. The ends were cut back, 0 bases at V and 2 bases at J, with 10 bases in the middle. The CDR3 region has the DNA TGTGCCAGCAGCCAATCGCTGGGGCCGAACTATGGCTACACCTTC. This translates into CASSQSLGPNYGYTF.

The rearrangement uses TRBV28 and TRBJ2-1; possibly TRBD2 for D (6 bases). The CDR3 spans 14 residues. Germline-derived CDR1 and CDR2 are MDHEN and SYDVKM. Trimming took off 8 bases at V and 6 bases at J, with 17 bases between the two ends. The chain's CDR3 is CASRSTGTRNEQFF. DNA for the CDR3: TGTGCCAGCCGCTCTACCGGGACTCGCAATGAGCAGTTCTTC.

The chain's CDR3 is CASSPTGIGGSGYTF. CDR3 DNA sequence: TGTGCCAGCAGTCCGACAGGGATCGGTGGGAGTGGCTACACCTTC. The rearrangement links TRBV6-6 to TRBJ1-2; TRBD1 aligns across 7 bases. V dropped 5 bases and J dropped 7; count of bases not matched to a gene: 13. The CDR3 spans 15 residues. In germline, CDR1 is MNHNY, CDR2 SVGAGI (reference sequence).

The gene calls are TRBV7-9 and TRBJ2-1; 9 bases agree with TRBD1. The CDR3 spans 12 residues. Trimming cost V 0 bases and J 13 bases; bases outside gene matches: 1. Germline V gene data show CDR1 as SEHNR and CDR2 as FQNEAQ (reference sequence). The CDR3 nucleotides read TGTGCCAGCAGCTTAGCGGGACAGGGACAGTTCTTC. Protein product: CASSLAGQGQFF.

With regard to this clone: Germline is not matched at one junction end, which may reflect a read error. V usage is TRBV7-9 and J usage is TRBJ2-7; D is perhaps TRBD2 (7 bases). The V gene's germline CDR1 is SEHNR and CDR2 FQNEAQ (reference sequence). The CDR3 has 14 amino acids. The CDR3 sequence is CSSSFIGGAREQYF. CDR3 DNA sequence: TGTTCCAGCAGCTTTATAGGGGGGGCGAGGGAGCAGTACTTC.

This clone came up once. The chain combines TRBV18 with TRBJ1-1, with 9 positions matching TRBD1. CDR3 size: 15 residues. Looked up from germline, CDR1 is KGHSH and CDR2 is LQKENI. The ends lost 3 bases at V and 0 bases at J; junction bases unmatched: 2. The CDR3 loop is CASSPGQGMNTEAFF. CDR3 in DNA: TGTGCCAGCTCACCGGGACAGGGAATGAACACTGAAGCTTTCTTT. The whole variable domain, remainder taken from reference TRBV18 and TRBJ1-1, is NAGVMQNPRHLVRRRGQEARLRCSPMKGHSHVYWYRQLPEEGLKFMVYLQKENIIDESGMPKERFSAEFPKEGPSILRIQQVVRGDSAAYFCASSPGQGMNTEAFFGQGTRLTVV.

The rearrangement joins TRBV19 to TRBJ2-2; no clear D. Germline V lookup: CDR1 LNHDA, CDR2 SQIVND (reference sequence). The CDR3 is 12 amino acids. V gave up 8 bases and J gave up 1 base, with 5 bases separating them. CDR3 region: CASAGNTGELFF. The DNA for the CDR3 is TGTGCCAGTGCAGGGAACACCGGGGAGCTGTTTTTT.

The rearrangement joins TRBV28 to TRBJ2-7, with 10 bases fitting TRBD1. Germline V lookup: CDR1 MDHEN, CDR2 SYDVKM. J gave up 6 bases and V 4 bases, and 6 bases lay outside the gene matches. This CDR3 has 14 amino acids. CDR3 DNA sequence: TGTGCCAGCAGTTGGGACAGGGGCCCAGCCGAGCAGTACTTC. Translating it yields CASSWDRGPAEQYF.

J is TRBJ1-5 and V is TRBV7-2; D is uncertain. The CDR3 consists of 12 residues. Germline CDR1 SGHTA, CDR2 FQGNSA. V was pared by 1 base and J by 8 bases, with 6 bases between. CDR3 residues: CASSLDRKPQHF. In nucleotides, the CDR3 is TGTGCCAGCAGCTTAGACAGAAAGCCCCAGCATTTT. Using reference TRBV7-2 and TRBJ1-5 for the parts outside the CDR3, the full variable domain is GAGVSQSPSNKVTEKGKDVELRCDPISGHTALYWYRQSLGQGLEFLIYFQGNSAPDKSGLPSDRFSAERTGGSVSTLTIQRTQQEDSAVYLCASSLDRKPQHFGDGTRLSIL.

V and J are TRBV19 and TRBJ2-3; TRBD1 aligns across 8 bases. Germline CDR1 LNHDA, CDR2 SQIVND (reference sequence). CDR3 size: 16 residues. Trimming cost V 5 bases and J 6 bases; bases outside gene matches: 13. The CDR3 DNA reads as TGTGCCAGTAGTGTTCGGACAGGGTTTGGTCGGGATACGCAGTATTTT. Translated, it gives CASSVRTGFGRDTQYF. Based on the CDR3 plus reference TRBV19 and TRBJ2-3, the full variable domain is DGGITQSPKYLFRKEGQNVTLSCEQNLNHDAMYWYRQDPGQGLRLIYYSQIVNDFQKGDIAEGYSVSREKKESFPLTVTSAQKNPTAFYLCASSVRTGFGRDTQYFGPGTRLTVL.

This clone has just one count. This chain connects TRBV28 to TRBJ2-7; D remains unclear. Trimming pared 5 bases from V and 0 bases from J, leaving 17 bases between. The CDR3 length is 16 residues. Germline loops: CDR1 MDHEN, CDR2 SYDVKM. CDR3 nucleotide sequence: TGTGCCAGCAGTCATCTCGCCGGGTCGAACTCCTACGAGCAGTACTTC. Translated: CASSHLAGSNSYEQYF.

This sequence joins TRBV11-3 and TRBJ1-1, with D unresolved. Trimming shortened V by 3 bases and J by 6 bases, and 11 bases separated the two germline ends. Germline CDR1 SGHNT, CDR2 YENEEA. The CDR3 length is 13 residues. The DNA of the CDR3 is TGTGCCAGCAGCTTGGAGGTTGGCGCTGAAGCTTTCTTT. Its protein is CASSLEVGAEAFF.

The V and J genes are TRBV28 and TRBJ2-7; no definite D call. Germline CDR1 is MDHEN and CDR2 is SYDVKM. This CDR3 comprises 15 residues. Deletions cut 0 bases from V and 5 bases from J, with 14 bases between. CDR3 sequence reads: CASSLWMGAGNEQYF. As DNA, the CDR3 is TGTGCCAGCAGTTTATGGATGGGCGCAGGTAACGAGCAGTACTTC.

This chain joins TRBV9 and TRBJ2-7; 9 bases are a match to TRBD1. V shed 4 bases and J 5 bases; nucleotides not matched to a gene: 7. Germline loops: CDR1 SGDLS, CDR2 YYNGEE. The CDR3 totals 14 residues. In nucleotides, the CDR3 is TGTGCCAGCAGCATCAGGACAGGGGACAACGAGCAGTACTTC. It specifies CASSIRTGDNEQYF.

The chain links TRBV4-2 to TRBJ1-5; D is unclear. The germline gives CDR1 LGHNA, CDR2 YNFKEQ. The CDR3 totals 16 residues. Trimming stripped 3 bases from V and 0 bases from J, with 12 bases between. As DNA, the CDR3 is TGTGCCAGCAGCCATTCCGGGGAGTATAGCAATCAGCCCCAGCATTTT. Its protein product is CASSHSGEYSNQPQHF.

The gene calls are TRBV28 and TRBJ2-6; a weak D match, TRBD1 (6 bases). The CDR3 loop spans 17 amino acids. V was shortened by 7 bases and J by 0 bases, with 16 bases between the two germline ends. CDR1 is MDHEN and CDR2 is SYDVKM in the germline V gene. CDR3 nucleotide sequence: TGTGCCAGCACCTACAGGGAGTCCATCTCTGGGGCCAACGTCCTGACTTTC. This encodes CASTYRESISGANVLTF.

This chain connects TRBV18 to TRBJ2-7, with D maybe TRBD2 (5 bases). The V end lost 0 bases, the J end lost 5 bases, and 11 bases lay between the germline ends. Germline V gene lookup returns CDR1 KGHSH and CDR2 LQKENI. The CDR3 is 14 amino acids. The CDR3 bases are TGTGCCAGCTCACCACCCCAGAGGGTCAACGAGCAGTACTTC. This sequence encodes CASSPPQRVNEQYF.

The V and J genes are TRBV29-1 and TRBJ2-2; 12 positions match TRBD2. This CDR3 has 15 residues. Germline lookup yields CDR1 SQVTM and CDR2 ANQGSEA. Trimming at V came to 6 bases and at J to 6 bases, leaving 8 bases not matched to a gene. The CDR3 sequence is CSVRRLAGDAGELFF. As DNA, the CDR3 is TGCAGCGTCCGAAGACTAGCGGGAGACGCCGGGGAGCTGTTTTTT.

V usage is TRBV9 and J usage is TRBJ1-2, with D uncertain. With 3 bases removed from V and 4 bases from J, the gap between germline ends came to 7 bases. The CDR3 runs 12 residues. CDR1 is SGDLS, CDR2 YYNGEE, per germline. The DNA of the CDR3 is TGTGCCAGCAGCGGCCAGATCTATGGCTACACCTTC. Translating gives CASSGQIYGYTF. Drawing the rest from reference TRBV9 and TRBJ1-2, the complete variable domain is DSGVTQTPKHLITATGQRVTLRCSPRSGDLSVYWYQQSLDQGLQFLIQYYNGEERAKGNILERFSAQQFPDLHSELNLSSLELGDSALYFCASSGQIYGYTFGSGTRLTVV.